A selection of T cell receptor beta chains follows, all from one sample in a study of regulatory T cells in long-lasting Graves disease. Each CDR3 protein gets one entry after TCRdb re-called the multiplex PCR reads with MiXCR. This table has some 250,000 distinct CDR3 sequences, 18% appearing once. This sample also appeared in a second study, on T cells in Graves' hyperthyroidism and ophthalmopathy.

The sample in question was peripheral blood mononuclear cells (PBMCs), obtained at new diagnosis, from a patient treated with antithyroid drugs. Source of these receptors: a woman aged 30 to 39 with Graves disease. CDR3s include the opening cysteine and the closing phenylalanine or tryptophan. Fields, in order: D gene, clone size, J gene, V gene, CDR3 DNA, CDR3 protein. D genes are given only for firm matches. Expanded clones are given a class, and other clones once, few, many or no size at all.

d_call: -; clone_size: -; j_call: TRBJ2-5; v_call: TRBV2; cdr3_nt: TGTGCCAGCAGTCCCGGGACGGAGGACGAGACCCAGTACTTC; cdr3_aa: CASSPGTEDETQYF
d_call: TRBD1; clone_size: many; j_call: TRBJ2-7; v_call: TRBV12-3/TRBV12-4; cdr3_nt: TGTGCCAGCAGCCCTAAACAGGGGGTATCAAGCGAGCAGTACTTC; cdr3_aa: CASSPKQGVSSEQYF
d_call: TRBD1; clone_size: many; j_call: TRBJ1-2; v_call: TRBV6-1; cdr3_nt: TGTGCCAGCCGAACGGGACAGGGAGGTGGCTACACCTTC; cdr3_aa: CASRTGQGGGYTF
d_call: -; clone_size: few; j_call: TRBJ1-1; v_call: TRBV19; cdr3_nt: TGTGCCAGTAGTAGTTGGGGGACTGAAGCTTTCTTT; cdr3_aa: CASSSWGTEAFF
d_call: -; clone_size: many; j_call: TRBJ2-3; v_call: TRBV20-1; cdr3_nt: TGCAGTGCTCCCGACAAATACACAGATACGCAGTATTTT; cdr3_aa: CSAPDKYTDTQYF
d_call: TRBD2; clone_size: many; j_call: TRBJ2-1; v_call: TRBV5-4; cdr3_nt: TGTGCCAGCAGCTCAGGATCGGGGGGGGGGACCTACAATGAGCAGTTCTTC; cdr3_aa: CASSSGSGGGTYNEQFF
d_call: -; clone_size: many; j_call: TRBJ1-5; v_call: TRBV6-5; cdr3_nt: TGTGCCAGCAGTTACTCGTATTGGGACCTCAATCAGCCCCAGCATTTT; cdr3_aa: CASSYSYWDLNQPQHF
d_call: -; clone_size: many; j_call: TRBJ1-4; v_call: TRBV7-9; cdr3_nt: TGTGCCAGCAGTCAGGGAGCAGGGATATTGCAAAAACTGTTTTTT; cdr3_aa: CASSQGAGILQKLFF
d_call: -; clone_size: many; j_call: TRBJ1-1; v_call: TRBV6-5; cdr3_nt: TGTGCCAGCAGTTACTCGCGGGGGACTGAAGCTTTCTTT; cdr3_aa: CASSYSRGTEAFF
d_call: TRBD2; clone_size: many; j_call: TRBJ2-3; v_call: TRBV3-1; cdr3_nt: TGTGCCAGCAGCCAAGAGCCAAGCGGGGGGGGGGATACGCAGTATTTT; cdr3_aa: CASSQEPSGGGDTQYF
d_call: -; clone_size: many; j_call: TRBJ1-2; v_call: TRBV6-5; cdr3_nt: TGTGCCAGCAGTTACCATGGACAGAACTATGGCTACACCTTC; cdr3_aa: CASSYHGQNYGYTF
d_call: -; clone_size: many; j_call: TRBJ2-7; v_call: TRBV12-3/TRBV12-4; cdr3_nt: TGTGCCAGCAGTTTGGCACAGGTTTACGAGCAGTACTTC; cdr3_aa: CASSLAQVYEQYF
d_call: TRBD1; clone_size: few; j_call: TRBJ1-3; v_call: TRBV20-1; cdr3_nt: TGCAGTGCTAGGTGGGCCGGGGACAGGGGGTTCTCTGGAAACACCATATATTTT; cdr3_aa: CSARWAGDRGFSGNTIYF
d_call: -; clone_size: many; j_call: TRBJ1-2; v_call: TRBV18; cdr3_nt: TGTGCCAGCTCACCACAGGGGGGAGGCGTCCCTTATGGCTACACCTTC; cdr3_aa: CASSPQGGGVPYGYTF
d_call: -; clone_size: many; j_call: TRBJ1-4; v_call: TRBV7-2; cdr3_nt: TGTGCCAGCAGCTTAGGCGTGCTCGACGGTGAAAAACTGTTTTTT; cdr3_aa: CASSLGVLDGEKLFF
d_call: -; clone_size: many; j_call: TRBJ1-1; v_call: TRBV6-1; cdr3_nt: TGTGCCAGCAGTGAATCGAGGCTACCCTACACTGAAGCTTTCTTT; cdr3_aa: CASSESRLPYTEAFF
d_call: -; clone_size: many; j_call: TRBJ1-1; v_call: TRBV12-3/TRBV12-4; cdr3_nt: TGTGCCAGCAGGGGAGGAGACTACACTGAAGCTTTCTTT; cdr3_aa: CASRGGDYTEAFF
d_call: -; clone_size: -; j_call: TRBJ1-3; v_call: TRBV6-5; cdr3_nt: TGTGCCAGCAGTTACGCCCCACGCTCTAGAAACACCATATATTTT; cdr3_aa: CASSYAPRSRNTIYF
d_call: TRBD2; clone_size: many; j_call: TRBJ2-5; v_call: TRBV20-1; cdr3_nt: TGCAGTGCGGAACCCGCGGGGCTAGCGGGGACCCAGTACTTC; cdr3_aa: CSAEPAGLAGTQYF
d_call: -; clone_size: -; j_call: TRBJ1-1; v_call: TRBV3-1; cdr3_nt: TGTGCCAGCAGCCAAAGGGGAACTGAAGCTTCCTTT; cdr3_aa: CASSQRGTEASF
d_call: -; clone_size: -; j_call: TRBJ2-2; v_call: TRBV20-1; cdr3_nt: TGCAGTGCTAGAGTTGGGGGGAATACCGGGGAGCTGTTTTTT; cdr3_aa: CSARVGGNTGELFF
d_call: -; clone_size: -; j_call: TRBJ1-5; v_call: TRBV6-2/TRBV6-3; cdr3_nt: TGTGCCAGCAGTTTTGACTATCAGCCCCAGCATTTT; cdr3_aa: CASSFDYQPQHF
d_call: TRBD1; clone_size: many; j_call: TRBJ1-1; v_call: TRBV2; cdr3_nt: TGTGCCAGCGCCGGGACAGTATTTGAAGCTTTCTTT; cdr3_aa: CASAGTVFEAFF
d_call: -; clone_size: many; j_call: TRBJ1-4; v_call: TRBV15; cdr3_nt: TGTGCCACCAGCGGTGGCAGGATTGCTGCAACTAATGAAAAACTGTTTTTT; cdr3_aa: CATSGGRIAATNEKLFF
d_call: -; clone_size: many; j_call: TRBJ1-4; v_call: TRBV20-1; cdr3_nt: TGCAGTGCTAGAGATCGCGGGACGGCGAATGAAAAACTGTTTTTT; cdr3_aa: CSARDRGTANEKLFF
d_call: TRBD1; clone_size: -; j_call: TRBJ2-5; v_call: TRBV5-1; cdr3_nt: TGCGCCAGCAGCATACTACAGGGGGCGATGGAGACCCAGTACTTC; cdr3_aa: CASSILQGAMETQYF
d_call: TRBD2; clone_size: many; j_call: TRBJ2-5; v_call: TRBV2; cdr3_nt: TGTGCCAGCAGCCGCGGACTAGGGGAGACCCAGTACTTC; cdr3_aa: CASSRGLGETQYF
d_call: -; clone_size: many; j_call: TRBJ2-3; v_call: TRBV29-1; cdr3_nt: TGCAGCGTTGTGGGGGGCCTCACAGATACGCAGTATTTT; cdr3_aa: CSVVGGLTDTQYF
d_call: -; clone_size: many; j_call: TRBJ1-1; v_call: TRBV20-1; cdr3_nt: TGCAGTGCTAGAGAAGGACAGTTCATCACTGAAGCTTTCTTT; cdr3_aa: CSAREGQFITEAFF
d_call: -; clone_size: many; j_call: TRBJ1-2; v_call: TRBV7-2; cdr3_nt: TGTGCCAGCAGCTTAGGAGCGGGTTCTTTTGGCTACACCTTC; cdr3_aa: CASSLGAGSFGYTF
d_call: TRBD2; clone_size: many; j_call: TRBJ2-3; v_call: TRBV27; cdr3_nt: TGTGCCAGCAGCTCCCCGACCGGGACTAGCGCCGGTACGCAGTATTTT; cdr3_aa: CASSSPTGTSAGTQYF
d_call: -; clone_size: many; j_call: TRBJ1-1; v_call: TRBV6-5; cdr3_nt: TGTGCCAGCAGTTCTGGCGTCGGCGGTCCTGAAGCTTTCTTT; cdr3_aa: CASSSGVGGPEAFF
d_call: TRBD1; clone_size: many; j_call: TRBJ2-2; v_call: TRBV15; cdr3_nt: TGTGCCACCAGCAGCAGGGGACAGGGGGTGACCGGGGAGCTGTTTTTT; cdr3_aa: CATSSRGQGVTGELFF
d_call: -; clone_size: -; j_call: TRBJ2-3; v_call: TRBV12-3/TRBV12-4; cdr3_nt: TGTGCCAGCAGGGGGGCCTCAGATACGCAGTATTTT; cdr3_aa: CASRGASDTQYF
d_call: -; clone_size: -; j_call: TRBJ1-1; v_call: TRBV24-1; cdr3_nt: TGTGCCACCGGGGGGGGGCAAAGCACTGAAGCTTTCTTT; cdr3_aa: CATGGGQSTEAFF
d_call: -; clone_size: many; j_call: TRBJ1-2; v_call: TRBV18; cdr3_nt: TGTGCCAGCTCACCACAGGGACTGGACTATGGCTACACCTTC; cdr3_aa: CASSPQGLDYGYTF
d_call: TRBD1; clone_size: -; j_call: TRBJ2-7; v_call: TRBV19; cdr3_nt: TGTGCCAGTAGTCTTGGGACAGGGGTGGTCTACGAGCAGTACTTC; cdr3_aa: CASSLGTGVVYEQYF
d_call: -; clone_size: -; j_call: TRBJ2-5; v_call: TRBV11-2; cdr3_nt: TGTGCCAGCAGCTTATGGGCGGGGAGGTGGGAGGCCCAGTACTTC; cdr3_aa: CASSLWAGRWEAQYF
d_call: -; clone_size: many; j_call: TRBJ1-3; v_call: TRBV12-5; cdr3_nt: TGTGCTAGTGGTTTGGCGGGACAATCTGGAAACACCATATATTTT; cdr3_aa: CASGLAGQSGNTIYF
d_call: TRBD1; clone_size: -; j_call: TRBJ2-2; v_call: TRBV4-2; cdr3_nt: TGTGCCAGCAGCCAAGGGACAGGGTTTACCGGGGAGCTGTTTTTT; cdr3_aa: CASSQGTGFTGELFF